This T cell receptor beta chain was captured by sequencing in a study of control samples from healthy donors and cancer patients. Clones were sequenced by immunoSEQ multiplex PCR, and TCRdb holds only the in-frame ones, with some missing. The data contain 90,000 to 100,000 clones, 79% of them singletons. Per the germline V gene, CDR1 is LGHDT and CDR2 is YNNKEL (reference sequence). The CDR3 has 16 amino acids. The V end was cut by 4 bases, the J end by 4 bases, with 19 bases between. The receptor was derived from a woman aged 25 to 39 in good health. The chain recombines TRBV3-1 (or the pseudogene TRBV3-2) with TRBJ1-1; tentatively, D is TRBD1 (5 bases). The sequenced material came from blood. This chain's CDR3 is CASSPRGKGLPTEAFF. CDR3 coding DNA: TGTGCCAGCAGCCCGCGGGGGAAGGGATTACCCACTGAAGCTTTCTTT.